Given below is one TCR beta chain in context. What it binds is not known. This sample stems from a study of blood T cells in healthy people across ages. Study outcomes and limitations: Naive CD4+ cells and diversity were both higher in long-lived donors than in aged donors.

Germline V gene sequence: CDR1 DFQATT, CDR2 SNEGSKA (reference sequence). V lost 6 bases and J lost 2, with 7 bases in between. CDR3 length: 12 residues. Then a second PCR, running roughly 7 to 11 cycles, was carried out with a sample-barcoded 5' primer and a J-beta primer mix. TCRdb redid the calling of the 5' RACE reads with MiXCR, one entry per CDR3 protein. The repertoire includes hundreds of thousands of distinct CDR3 sequences, under 25% of them detected once, and 3% to 4% sits in the top ten. This clonotype was sampled from a man between 65 and 85 years old in good health. The sequenced sample consisted of blood. The genes are TRBV20-1 and TRBJ1-4; D possibly corresponds to TRBD1 (5 bases). The DNA for the CDR3 is TGCAGTGCAGGGGTGACTAATGAAAAACTGTTTTTT. Protein product: CSAGVTNEKLFF.